This TCR beta chain originates from a study of T cell responses to AZD1222 COVID-19 vaccine. This table comes from immunoSEQ multiplex PCR, and its TCRdb copy is limited to in-frame clones, with some not included. The sample consists of over 70,000 clones, 89% of them appearing once. In germline, CDR1 is SGHAT, CDR2 FQNNGV. The V and J ends lost 5 bases and 2 bases respectively, with 9 bases between them. The CDR3 spans 13 residues. This clonotype was obtained from an adult who received the AZD1222 COVID-19 vaccine. The genes are TRBV11-2 and TRBJ1-2; D uncertain. The material was peripheral blood, obtained 28 days after the second AZD1222 dose. CDR3 in amino acids: CASSVAGNYGYTF. Here the CDR3 DNA reads TGTGCCAGCAGCGTCGCGGGGAACTATGGCTACACCTTC. Supplemented by reference TRBV11-2 and TRBJ1-2, the full variable domain reads EAGVAQSPRYKIIEKRQSVAFWCNPISGHATLYWYQQILGQGPKLLIQFQNNGVVDDSQLPKDRFSAERLKGVDSTLKIQPAKLEDSAVYLCASSVAGNYGYTFGSGTRLTVV.